This T cell receptor beta chain was retrieved from a study of blood T cell repertoires in COVID-19 (TCRdb year 2020). With regard to the full study: Collaborator samples came from the United States, Italy and Spain and covered acute and convalescent phases of COVID-19. The material from the prospective study consisted of cDNA or gDNA derived from T cells, B-cell-depleted T cells, or PBMCs. Deeply sampled blood TCRbeta repertoires from subjects exposed to, actively infected with, or recovered from COVID-19 were included in the dataset. The repertoires were made available in a free public database intended to serve as a resource for research on the immune response to SARS-CoV-2. The samples were drawn from two sources: the first 160 participants of the ongoing ImmuneRACE study, and 1,000 to 1,500 subjects contributed by 6 global collaborators. Sample metadata almost always included a de-identified subject ID, COVID-19 status, age in years and sex. HLA class I and class II types, where available, came from metadata supplied by the sample provider rather than from assay-based typing. The investigation overall reported the following: The quantity of clinical and demographic metadata differed by source and by participant and was supplied without curation.

Participants in the prospective study were enrolled through a virtual design, were aged about 18 to 100 years, and lived in roughly 25 United States geographic areas. In the prospective study, participants were assigned to cohorts based on the clinical history participants reported in a screening survey and a study questionnaire. ImmuneRACE Cohort 3 recovered participants were defined by two consecutive negative NP/OP PCR tests, healthcare professional clearance, or symptom resolution. Each participant in the prospective study had whole blood, serum and a nasopharyngeal or oropharyngeal swab collected by mobile phlebotomists. Prospective study participants could optionally give additional blood draws and questionnaires over a roughly 2-month period. Before DNA extraction, prospective study blood samples were shipped either frozen or at room temperature. TCRbeta CDR3 regions were amplified from genomic DNA by means of the immunoSEQ Assay, a bias-controlled multiplex PCR. Regarding the original processing steps: The number of nucleated cells in each sample was estimated by amplification of reference gene primers within the assay. To quantify the absolute abundance of each unique TCRbeta CDR3 rearrangement, sequence reads were collapsed and filtered. For each sample, productive Simpson clonality was calculated by taking the square root of Simpson's diversity index across productive rearrangements. TCRdb re-hosts the immuneACCESS table, in-frame sequences only. Its copies lack some clones; in the studies checked, an unresolved V gene accounts for under half of them, and the cause for the rest is not known. V and J calls plus clone size are reproduced from that table; the DNA served to infer D and trimming. This sample comprises 250,000 to 350,000 clones, over 75% of them detected only once. The ten largest clonotypes hold around 9.3% of the sample.

Only one count was recorded for this clone. The specificity of this receptor is unknown. Nothing much larger sits one base from this clone, and base qualities are not available. V is clipped by 5 bases and J by 5 bases, and the sequence between their germline boundaries is 23 bases long. Per the germline V gene, KGHDR is the CDR1 and SFDVKD is the CDR2. The CDR3 has 17 amino acids, counting the end cysteine and phenylalanine. Kept here is only the CDR3 DNA, which spans 51 bases and is read in frame from base 1. Sequencing input: PBMCs or T cells enriched from blood (not recorded which). The chain employs TRBV24-1 and TRBJ2-5, with TRBD2 perhaps the D gene, on 5 matching bases. The sequence derives from a woman under 30 who had recovered from COVID-19. This receptor carries the CDR3 CATSAVHDSSGSETQYF. The DNA sequence follows: TGTGCCACCAGTGCCGTACACGATTCGTCGGGAAGCGAGACCCAGTACTTC.